This T cell receptor beta chain is from a study of T cells in localized non-small cell lung cancer. Libraries were prepared by immunoSEQ multiplex PCR; TCRdb keeps only in-frame clonotypes and omits some of them. The sample records fewer than 100,000 clones, roughly 89% being singletons. In germline, CDR1 is LNHNV, CDR2 YYDKDF (reference sequence). Deletions cut 5 bases from V and 4 bases from J, with 14 bases between. The CDR3 consists of 14 residues. This clone came up a few times. The sample in question was peripheral blood, obtained before any cancer treatment. This sequence joins TRBV15 and TRBJ1-2; possible D gene TRBD1, 5 bases. The TCR was taken from a man aged 40 to 75 with stage I squamous cell lung carcinoma. In DNA form, the CDR3 reads TGTGCCACCAGCCAGGGTGGAGGTATCTATGGCTACACCTTC. Its translation: CATSQGGGIYGYTF.